Shown below are 15 T cell receptor beta chains from a single sample sequenced in a study of cytomegalovirus exposure and HLA in healthy donors. The PCR made use of 60 Vbeta and 13 Jbeta primers. Produced via immunoSEQ multiplex PCR; TCRdb's table is partial and in-frame only. The table includes more than 85,000 clones, under 85% detected once. Sequences were obtained from PBMCs. The source of these receptors is a woman aged 50 to 60 in good health and CMV-seropositive.

To note about this clone: Distinct nucleotide sequences in the sample also encode this CDR3. The gene calls are TRBV9 and TRBJ2-3; TRBD2 might be the D (6 bases). This CDR3 is built from 14 residues. The germline V and J ends were trimmed by 4 bases and 4 bases, with 13 bases remaining between them. Germline V lookup: CDR1 SGDLS, CDR2 YYNGEE. In DNA, the CDR3 is TGTGCCAGCAGCCCTCTCGGAGGGCCAGATACGCAGTATTTT. Amino acids: CASSPLGGPDTQYF.

The genes are TRBV7-8 and TRBJ2-5; 8 positions match TRBD2. This CDR3 has 14 residues. The V gene end was trimmed by 7 bases and the J gene end by 4 bases; junction bases not matched to a gene: 8. The germline gives CDR1 SGHVS, CDR2 FQNEAQ. CDR3 protein: CASNSGTRRETQYF. The CDR3 coding sequence is TGTGCCAGCAACTCCGGGACTAGACGAGAGACCCAGTACTTC.

The table lists this clone with a few counts. The chain employs TRBV19 and TRBJ2-5; a possible D gene is TRBD2 (6 bases). CDR1 is LNHDA and CDR2 is SQIVND in the germline V gene (reference sequence). Trimming took off 4 bases at V and 7 bases at J, with 16 bases between the two ends. The CDR3 has 14 amino acids. Written as DNA, the CDR3 is TGTGCCAGTAGTACGGGAGCGAAGAGGGGGACCCAGTACTTC. It is translated as CASSTGAKRGTQYF.

The J gene is TRBJ2-7, the V gene TRBV9, with a possible D match to TRBD1 (5 bases). The ends were cut back, 2 bases at V and 5 bases at J, with 17 bases in the middle. CDR1 SGDLS and CDR2 YYNGEE come from the germline V gene. The CDR3 covers 15 residues. The CDR3 coding sequence is TGTGCCAGCAGCGTTGGGTGGGGCTTTTTAGACGAGCAGTACTTC. Translation: CASSVGWGFLDEQYF.

V gene TRBV10-3 combines with J gene TRBJ2-5, with unresolved D. Germline CDR1 reads ENHRY; CDR2 reads SYGVKD. The CDR3 has 12 amino acids. V dropped 3 bases and J dropped 5 bases, with 7 bases sitting between them. The CDR3 loop reads CAISDSRETQYF. Here the CDR3 DNA reads TGTGCCATCAGTGACTCGAGGGAGACCCAGTACTTC.

This sequence joins TRBV19 and TRBJ2-3; the D is unclear. Germline values: CDR1 LNHDA, CDR2 SQIVND (reference sequence). There are 15 residues in the CDR3. V dropped 1 base and J dropped 4 bases, with 12 bases sitting between them. For the CDR3, the DNA is TGTGCCAGTAGTATAGGGCTAGGAAGCGCAGATACGCAGTATTTT. This translates into CASSIGLGSADTQYF.

A remark on this clone: Mismatch with germline at one junction end may stem from a read error. The genes are TRBV5-1 and TRBJ1-1; TRBD1 matches at 9 bases. CDR1 is SGHRS and CDR2 is YFSETQ in the germline V gene. The CDR3 is 14 residues long. CDR3 bases: TGCGCCAGCAGTTTGGGACAGGGAAGGGCTGAAGCTTTCTTT. This sequence encodes CASSLGQGRAEAFF.

Concerning this clone: The junction and the germline gene differ at one end; a read error may be behind it. The rearrangement uses TRBV10-3 and TRBJ2-1; D may be TRBD2 (5 bases). Germline CDR1 reads ENHRY; CDR2 reads SYGVKD. The CDR3 totals 15 residues. CDR3 protein: CAISEWTGNYNEQFF. Written as DNA, the CDR3 is TGTGCCATCAGCGAGTGGACTGGTAACTACAATGAGCAGTTCTTC.

The chain joins TRBV9 to TRBJ2-1; TRBD1 is a possible D gene (6 bases). Trimming took off 3 bases at V and 1 base at J, with 11 bases between the two ends. The germline V gene has CDR1 SGDLS and CDR2 YYNGEE. This CDR3 contains 15 residues. The CDR3: CASSGQGSSYNEQFF. The CDR3 bases are TGTGCCAGCAGCGGCCAGGGGAGTTCCTACAATGAGCAGTTCTTC.

The rearrangement uses TRBV29-1 and TRBJ2-5; no definite D call. V was cut by 4 bases and J by 4 bases, with 10 bases left in between. This CDR3 region has 12 residues. From germline, CDR1 is SQVTM and CDR2 ANQGSEA. This CDR3 is CSVGAAPETQYF. The CDR3 nucleotides are TGCAGCGTTGGGGCAGCTCCAGAGACCCAGTACTTC.

This clone was counted once. The CDR3 bases are TGTGCCAGCTCACGGGACATGACGAACTATGGCTACACCTTC. This translates into CASSRDMTNYGYTF. The rearrangement uses TRBV18 and TRBJ1-2, with a weak D call TRBD1 (6 bases). The germline gives CDR1 KGHSH, CDR2 LQKENI. This CDR3 spans 14 amino acids. Trimming cost V 4 bases and J 2 bases, with 11 bases left between them.

The rearrangement joins TRBV19 to TRBJ2-5; TRBD1 agrees at 9 bases. Germline V gene lookup returns CDR1 LNHDA and CDR2 SQIVND (reference sequence). J gave up 4 bases and V 6 bases, and 18 bases lay outside the gene matches. The CDR3 extends over 18 amino acids. The CDR3 sequence: CASRLRDRVSPVLETQYF. As DNA, the CDR3 is TGTGCCAGTAGACTCCGGGACAGGGTAAGCCCGGTACTAGAGACCCAGTACTTC.

This chain uses TRBV7-3 with TRBJ1-1, with no clear D. The germline V and J ends were trimmed by 3 bases and 4 bases, with 9 bases remaining between them. This CDR3 comprises 13 residues. CDR1 and CDR2 from the germline V gene are SGHTA and FQGTGA. The chain's CDR3 is CASSFGGGTEAFF. The CDR3 nucleotides are TGTGCCAGCAGCTTTGGAGGAGGCACTGAAGCTTTCTTT.

This chain links TRBV18 with TRBJ1-1; no clear D. The CDR3 runs to 13 residues. The V and J ends lost 3 bases and 0 bases respectively, with 5 bases between them. From germline, CDR1 is KGHSH and CDR2 LQKENI. The CDR3: CASSPIVNTEAFF. As DNA, the CDR3 is TGTGCCAGCTCACCGATAGTGAACACTGAAGCTTTCTTT.

The rearrangement links TRBV5-1 to TRBJ2-7; the D is unclear. CDR3 length equals 13 residues. The ends were cut back, 2 bases at V and 0 bases at J, with 6 bases in the middle. In germline, CDR1 is SGHRS, CDR2 YFSETQ. The CDR3: CASSFESSYEQYF. CDR3 sequence (DNA): TGCGCCAGCAGCTTTGAGAGCTCCTACGAGCAGTACTTC.